This T cell receptor (beta chain) was profiled in a study of shared clonotypes between healthy human individuals. The assay was immunoSEQ multiplex PCR, and TCRdb's table has in-frame clones only and misses some. The data show hundreds of thousands of clones, around 95% seen once. CD45RO-negative cells were positively selected for CCR7, leaving out terminally differentiated effector memory CD45RA+ cells. The germline gives CDR1 SGHAT, CDR2 FQNNGV. The CDR3 loop spans 18 amino acids. Trimming at V came to 0 bases and at J to 7 bases, leaving 15 bases not matched to a gene. This chain joins TRBV11-2 and TRBJ2-1, with TRBD2 matching over 7 bases. The clonotype comes from a woman aged 30 to 39 in good health. Specimen: naive CD8+ T cells sorted from blood. The CDR3 loop reads CASSLDRGLLAGENEQFF. The CDR3 nucleotides read TGTGCCAGCAGCTTAGATCGAGGATTGTTAGCGGGTGAAAATGAGCAGTTCTTC.